The source of this T cell receptor (beta chain) is a study of T cell responses to AZD1222 COVID-19 vaccine. Study outcomes and limitations: After the peak T cell response, and only then, were repertoires sampled. Receipt of two AZD1222 doses was followed by a rise in Spike-specific TCR breadth and depth. The donor group comprised mostly white British people and more females; the analysis possibly underestimated clonal diversity. Regions left unmutated in variants are reportedly the target of nearly half of spike-specific TCRs.

Repertoires were generated with immunoSEQ multiplex PCR, while TCRdb's copy carries only in-frame clones and drops some. The data contain 140,000 to 150,000 clones, roughly 92% of them singletons. The CDR3 covers 12 residues. Per the germline V gene, CDR1 is ENHRY and CDR2 is SYGVKD. V was pared by 10 bases and J by 6 bases, with 16 bases between. As for this clone: Its antigen is currently unknown.

Sequencing used peripheral blood, obtained on day 0 of AZD1222 vaccination. The TCR was taken from an adult in good health. The chain is built from TRBV10-3 and TRBJ2-7; no definite D call. The CDR3 DNA reads TGTGCCACGTCGCCCTCCGGTGTCGAGCAGTACTTC. It translates to CATSPSGVEQYF.